The sample holds a few counts of the clone carrying this T cell receptor (beta chain). This entry is derived from a study of blood T cell repertoires in COVID-19. Study at large: Acute and convalescent COVID-19 samples came from the United States, Italy and Spain. T cells, B-cell-depleted T cells, or PBMCs provided the cDNA or gDNA that served as material.

V lost 1 base and J 6 bases, leaving 13 bases between the germline ends. Looked up from germline, CDR1 is SGHAT and CDR2 is FQNNGV. This CDR3 is 15 amino acids long. In the original processing: Scientists estimated how many nucleated cells there were by amplifying reference gene primers. TCRdb's table, derived via immunoSEQ multiplex PCR, lists solely in-frame clones and lacks some. V, J and clone size are taken as reported in that table, and D and trimming were inferred from the DNA itself. The sample carries some 48,000 clones, around 83% recorded once. The clonotype comes from a human donor in a cohort sampled during active COVID-19. Material for sequencing was peripheral blood. The V gene is TRBV11-2, the J gene TRBJ2-1; D is possibly TRBD2 (6 bases). CDR3 nucleotides: TGTGCCAGCAGCTTAGGAAGAGGGACTTTCAATGAGCAGTTCTTC. Protein sequence: CASSLGRGTFNEQFF.